These 28 T cell receptor beta chains came from one sample sequenced in a study of blood T cell repertoires in COVID-19. The method was immunoSEQ multiplex PCR; TCRdb's version includes in-frame clones alone and lacks a portion of them. The sample has tens of thousands of clones, around 68% seen once. The sequenced sample was peripheral blood. Receptors originate from a woman aged 70 to 79 with acute or convalescent COVID-19.

The table lists this clone with a few counts. V is TRBV5-1 and J is TRBJ2-7; D perhaps matches TRBD1 (6 bases). Germline V lookup: CDR1 SGHRS, CDR2 YFSETQ. The CDR3 totals 13 residues. Trimming removed 4 bases from V and 2 bases from J, with 10 bases in between. The CDR3: CASSTSGAYEQYF. The CDR3 nucleotides read TGCGCCAGCAGCACTTCAGGGGCCTACGAGCAGTACTTC.

J is TRBJ2-7 and V is TRBV2, with 7 bases fitting TRBD2. The CDR3 loop spans 15 amino acids. With V trimmed by 6 bases and J by 0 bases, 8 bases remained unmatched. Germline assignment: CDR1 SNHLY and CDR2 FYNNEI. The CDR3 coding sequence is TGTGCCAGCAGCAGAAGCGGGGACGGCTCCTACGAGCAGTACTTC. Translated, it gives CASSRSGDGSYEQYF.

The rearrangement links TRBV4-3 to TRBJ1-6; 12 bases match TRBD1. This CDR3 has 17 residues. Germline CDR1 reads LGHNA; CDR2 reads YSLEER. After removal of 0 bases from V and 7 bases from J, the junction contained 4 bases not matched to a gene. Here the CDR3 reads CASSQEGQGAQNSPLHF. The CDR3 coding sequence is TGCGCCAGCAGCCAAGAGGGACAGGGGGCTCAGAATTCACCCCTCCACTTT.

V usage is TRBV7-2 and J usage is TRBJ1-2; D is unresolved. Germline V gene lookup returns CDR1 SGHTA and CDR2 FQGNSA. Trimming shortened V by 0 bases and J by 3 bases, and 5 bases separated the two germline ends. The CDR3 is 13 residues long. The DNA for the CDR3 is TGTGCCAGCAGCTTAGCGACACACTATGGCTACACCTTC. It yields the protein CASSLATHYGYTF. The whole variable domain, filled in from reference TRBV7-2 and TRBJ1-2, reads GAGVSQSPSNKVTEKGKDVELRCDPISGHTALYWYRQSLGQGLEFLIYFQGNSAPDKSGLPSDRFSAERTGGSVSTLTIQRTQQEDSAVYLCASSLATHYGYTFGSGTRLTVV.

This clone was found a few times. J is TRBJ1-2 and V is TRBV19, with a weak D call TRBD1 (5 bases). Germline-derived CDR1 and CDR2 are LNHDA and SQIVND (reference sequence). This CDR3 has 16 amino acids. Trimming removed 4 bases at V and 3 bases at J, with 18 bases between. DNA of the CDR3: TGTGCCAGTAGTACACCTAACGGGGGAGAGGACTATGGCTACACCTTC. This translates into CASSTPNGGEDYGYTF. The full variable domain, rest sourced from reference TRBV19 and TRBJ1-2, is DGGITQSPKYLFRKEGQNVTLSCEQNLNHDAMYWYRQDPGQGLRLIYYSQIVNDFQKGDIAEGYSVSREKKESFPLTVTSAQKNPTAFYLCASSTPNGGEDYGYTFGSGTRLTVV.

CDR3 residues: CAWSGHRRSGYTF. CDR3 bases: TGTGCCTGGAGTGGGCACAGACGCAGTGGCTACACCTTC. The V gene is TRBV30, the J gene TRBJ1-2; D is ambiguous. CDR1 is GTSNPN and CDR2 is SVGIG in the germline V gene (reference sequence). CDR3 length: 13 amino acids. The V end was cut by 1 base, the J end by 7 bases, with 13 bases between.

The V and J genes are TRBV4-1 and TRBJ2-1, with TRBD2 identical over 9 bases. Losses at the gene ends were 4 bases for V and 7 bases for J; bases not matched to a gene: 11. The CDR3 extends over 16 amino acids. Germline CDR1 MGHRA, CDR2 YSYEKL. The CDR3 loop reads CASSRNLAGPLNEQFF. The DNA for the CDR3 is TGCGCCAGCAGCCGGAATCTAGCGGGACCTTTGAATGAGCAGTTCTTC.

This chain uses TRBV3-1 (or the pseudogene TRBV3-2) with TRBJ2-1, with TRBD1 as a possible D gene (5 bases). Deletions cut 3 bases from V and 9 bases from J, with 9 bases between. This CDR3 comprises 12 residues. Germline V gene data show CDR1 as LGHDT and CDR2 as YNNKEL (reference sequence). The CDR3 nucleotides read TGTGCCAGCAGCCAGTCCCAGGGTGAGCAGTTCTTC. Protein product: CASSQSQGEQFF.

This clone was observed a few times. The chain employs TRBV3-1 (or the pseudogene TRBV3-2) and TRBJ1-5; D is unresolved. The V gene's germline CDR1 is LGHDT and CDR2 YNNKEL (reference sequence). The CDR3 length is 13 residues. V was cut by 0 bases and J by 7 bases, with 7 bases left in between. For the CDR3, the DNA is TGTGCCAGCAGCCAAGAGCTCGGGCAGCCCCAGCATTTT. Its translation is CASSQELGQPQHF.

This chain connects TRBV6-5 to TRBJ2-2, with D perhaps TRBD2 (7 bases). The CDR3 is 14 amino acids. V dropped 8 bases and J dropped 0 bases, with 10 bases sitting between them. The germline gives CDR1 MNHEY, CDR2 SVGAGI. The DNA of the CDR3 is TGTGCCAGCGGGGAGGGGGCGAACACCGGGGAGCTGTTTTTT. Translating gives CASGEGANTGELFF.

This clone was seen repeatedly, ten times or more. The CDR3 DNA is TGTGCCAGCAGAATCGACAGTCGTCAGCCCCAGCATTTT. It is translated as CASRIDSRQPQHF. V usage is TRBV28 and J usage is TRBJ1-5; the D gene is possibly TRBD1 (5 bases). Germline V CDR1 and CDR2: MDHEN, SYDVKM. The CDR3 is 13 residues long. V dropped 6 bases and J dropped 6 bases, with 12 bases sitting between them.

The gene calls are TRBV4-2 and TRBJ2-7, with D tentatively TRBD1 (6 bases). The CDR3 is 14 amino acids. Trimming took off 1 base at V and 3 bases at J, with 10 bases between the two ends. Per germline, CDR1 LGHNA and CDR2 YNFKEQ. DNA for the CDR3: TGTGCCAGCAGCCAAGCATTACAGGGCTACGAGCAGTACTTC. It codes for CASSQALQGYEQYF.

The chain links TRBV5-1 to TRBJ1-1, with TRBD1 matching 8 bases. V dropped 2 bases and J dropped 0; count of bases not matched to a gene: 12. The CDR3 runs 18 residues. Germline V CDR1 and CDR2: SGHRS, YFSETQ. For the CDR3, the DNA is TGCGCCAGCAGCTTAACCGGACAGGGCCGATTTTTGAACACTGAAGCTTTCTTT. Its protein is CASSLTGQGRFLNTEAFF.

This sequence joins TRBV6-2 or TRBV6-3 and TRBJ1-2; weak D call: TRBD1 (5 bases). The V end was cut by 2 bases, the J end by 3 bases, with 16 bases between. The CDR3 extends over 16 amino acids. Germline V lookup: CDR1 MNHEY, CDR2 SVGEGT. CDR3 residues: CASSYETAYLDYGYTF. The CDR3 nucleotides read TGTGCCAGCAGTTACGAGACAGCGTACCTCGACTATGGCTACACCTTC.

This clone was observed a handful of times. The CDR3 loop reads CATSVYTGELFF. In nucleotides, the CDR3 is TGTGCCACCAGTGTCTACACCGGGGAGCTGTTTTTT. The V call is TRBV24-1, the J call TRBJ2-2; D gene ambiguous. Trimming stripped 5 bases from V and 3 bases from J, with 3 bases between. The CDR3 totals 12 residues. The germline V gene encodes CDR1 KGHDR and CDR2 SFDVKD.

V and J are TRBV6-5 and TRBJ1-5; 7 bases are shared with TRBD1. The CDR3 is 13 residues long. The ends lost 4 bases at V and 5 bases at J; junction bases unmatched: 2. The V gene's germline CDR1 is MNHEY and CDR2 SVGAGI. CDR3 sequence (DNA): TGTGCCAGCAGTTCCGGGACAGATCAGCCCCAGCATTTT. Its translation is CASSSGTDQPQHF.

J is TRBJ1-1 and V is TRBV6-1, with TRBD1 matching over 9 bases. The CDR3 spans 15 residues. V lost 2 bases and J lost 7; bases outside the gene matches: 8. Germline lookup yields CDR1 MNHNS and CDR2 SASEGT. The CDR3 sequence: CASSERGTGNGEAFF. CDR3 nucleotides: TGTGCCAGCAGTGAAAGAGGGACAGGGAATGGTGAAGCTTTCTTT.

The chain recombines TRBV19 with TRBJ2-5, with D tentatively TRBD1 (5 bases). V was trimmed by 4 bases and J by 5 bases, leaving 5 bases between them. Germline CDR1 LNHDA, CDR2 SQIVND (reference sequence). The CDR3 totals 11 residues. CDR3 sequence reads: CASSTGETQYF. Written as DNA, the CDR3 is TGTGCCAGTAGTACAGGGGAGACCCAGTACTTC.

V gene TRBV6-5 combines with J gene TRBJ1-6; no clear D gene. V was pared by 5 bases and J by 9 bases, with 8 bases between. The length of the CDR3 is 12 residues. Germline CDR1 MNHEY, CDR2 SVGAGI. This CDR3 is CASSTPSSPLHF. CDR3 coding DNA: TGTGCCAGCAGTACCCCCAGTTCACCCCTCCACTTT.

As for this clone: A much larger clone differs by one base, so this may be a read error. Other DNA variants within this sample encode the same CDR3. The chain couples TRBV5-1 to TRBJ2-2; the D is unclear. Per germline, CDR1 SGHRS and CDR2 YFSETQ. The CDR3 runs 12 residues. V was trimmed by 4 bases and J by 2 bases, leaving 3 bases between them. The CDR3, as DNA: TGCGCCAGCAGCCCAAACACCGGGGAGCTGTTTTTT. It specifies CASSPNTGELFF.

V usage is TRBV2 and J usage is TRBJ2-7, with TRBD1 matching 9 bases. The CDR3 runs to 13 residues. Germline V gene data show CDR1 as SNHLY and CDR2 as FYNNEI. V trimming: 6 bases; J trimming: 4 bases; junction bases outside the gene matches: 4. CDR3 nucleotides: TGTGCCAGCAGCCCCGGGACAGGGTACGAGCAGTACTTC. Protein: CASSPGTGYEQYF.

The chain's CDR3 is CASSPTALSYEQYF. The CDR3 nucleotides read TGTGCCAGCAGCCCGACAGCGCTCTCCTACGAGCAGTACTTC. The chain has TRBV5-5 and TRBJ2-7, with TRBD1 as a possible D gene (5 bases). V shed 4 bases and J shed 0 bases, with 11 bases lying between them. The CDR3 totals 14 residues. Germline-derived CDR1 and CDR2 are SGHKS and YYEKEE (reference sequence).

V is TRBV6-2 or TRBV6-3 and J is TRBJ2-5; 8 bases fit TRBD1. Germline V CDR1 and CDR2: MNHEY, SVGEGT. The CDR3 has 16 residues. J gave up 4 bases and V 2 bases, and 9 bases lay outside the gene matches. CDR3 residues: CASSYAQGAVRETQYF. The CDR3 bases are TGTGCCAGCAGTTACGCCCAGGGGGCGGTGAGAGAGACCCAGTACTTC.

The CDR3 coding sequence is TGTGCCAGCAGCGTAGGGGGACAGGGTTCCTACGAGCAGTACTTC. Translation: CASSVGGQGSYEQYF. V usage is TRBV9 and J usage is TRBJ2-7; 9 bases agree with TRBD1. Germline V CDR1 and CDR2: SGDLS, YYNGEE. The CDR3 consists of 15 residues. The V and J ends lost 0 bases and 1 base, in that order; junction bases with no gene match: 2.

The chain employs TRBV5-1 and TRBJ2-1; 7 nucleotides agree with TRBD2. The trim removed 0 bases at V and 2 bases at J, leaving 2 bases unmatched. The CDR3 has 15 residues. Germline loops: CDR1 SGHRS, CDR2 YFSETQ. The CDR3 loop is CASSLGGGPYNEQFF. The CDR3 region has the DNA TGCGCCAGCAGCTTGGGCGGGGGACCCTACAATGAGCAGTTCTTC.

This clone appeared once. The chain is built from TRBV28 and TRBJ1-2; 7 bases match TRBD1. CDR1 and CDR2 from the germline V gene are MDHEN and SYDVKM. This CDR3 comprises 13 residues. V gave up 6 bases and J gave up 3 bases; unmatched junction bases: 4. The CDR3 DNA sequence: TGTGCCAGCAGGACGGGACAGTACTATGGCTACACCTTC. It is translated as CASRTGQYYGYTF.

The V and J genes are TRBV28 and TRBJ1-4; 8 bases are shared with TRBD1. There are 13 residues in the CDR3. V shed 6 bases, J shed 8 bases, and the junction held 5 bases outside the gene matches. CDR1 is MDHEN and CDR2 is SYDVKM in the germline V gene. This CDR3 is CASRQGAGEKLFF. In DNA form, the CDR3 reads TGTGCCAGCAGGCAGGGGGCTGGGGAAAAACTGTTTTTT.

The chain employs TRBV4-3 and TRBJ2-1, with D possibly matching TRBD2 (7 bases). The CDR3 totals 13 residues. Looked up from germline, CDR1 is LGHNA and CDR2 is YSLEER. Trimming removed 4 bases at V and 10 bases at J, with 14 bases between. CDR3 sequence: CASSPARGREQFF. CDR3 DNA sequence: TGCGCCAGCAGCCCAGCGCGGGGGCGGGAGCAGTTCTTC.